This passage covers 19 T cell receptor beta chains from one sample sequenced in a study of metastatic and nonmetastatic thyroid tumors (dated by TCRdb to the early 2020s). The library was built by means of PCR. Instrument used: Illumina HiSeq 4000. TCRdb reworked the public reads: Q25 trimming with fastp, MiXCR clone assembly, productive beta chains retained. In this sample the table shows tens of thousands of clones, roughly an eighth of which occur a single time. About 10% of the sample is taken by the ten largest. No patient had received any treatment before thyroid surgery. The sample comprised tumor tissue. All receptors derive from a female donor with papillary thyroid cancer or a benign thyroid nodule (not recorded which). Some clones in this sample may be carry-over from other donors' samples.

This clone was seen ten or more times. V and J are TRBV7-9 and TRBJ2-1, with D perhaps matching TRBD1 (6 bases). V was pared by 1 base and J by 6 bases, with 7 bases between. CDR3 length: 13 amino acids. Germline V gene sequence: CDR1 SEHNR, CDR2 FQNEAQ (reference sequence). The DNA of the CDR3 is TGTGCCAGCAGCTTAGGGACAGCCAATGAGCAGTTCTTC. Translating gives CASSLGTANEQFF. Drawing the rest from reference TRBV7-9 and TRBJ2-1, the complete variable domain is DTGVSQNPRHKITKRGQNVTFRCDPISEHNRLYWYRQTLGQGPEFLTYFQNEAQLEKSRLLSDRFSAERPKGSFSTLEIQRTEQGDSAMYLCASSLGTANEQFFGPGTRLTVL.

This clone has at least ten counts. The rearrangement links TRBV6-4 to TRBJ2-1, with D tentatively TRBD1 or TRBD2 (5 bases each). The CDR3 contains 15 residues. Germline CDR1 MRHNA, CDR2 SNTAGT. The ends were cut back, 0 bases at V and 7 bases at J, with 13 bases in the middle. CDR3 DNA: TGTGCCAGCAGTGACTCTGACCGAGGGGTGAATGAGCAGTTCTTC. Residues: CASSDSDRGVNEQFF.

The chain employs TRBV9 and TRBJ1-1, with a possible D match to TRBD1 (5 bases). Germline loops: CDR1 SGDLS, CDR2 YYNGEE. The V end lost 5 bases, the J end lost 4 bases, and 12 bases lay between the germline ends. The CDR3 totals 13 residues. For the CDR3, the DNA is TGTGCCAGCAGTTTTGGGGGAGGCACTGAAGCTTTCTTT. The encoded protein is CASSFGGGTEAFF.

This clone was recorded at least ten times. This sequence joins TRBV2 and TRBJ2-3; 8 bases are shared with TRBD2. In germline, CDR1 is SNHLY, CDR2 FYNNEI. CDR3 length equals 14 residues. V trimming: 10 bases; J trimming: 3 bases; junction bases outside the gene matches: 9. CDR3 region: CATETSVGTDTQYF. The CDR3 nucleotides are TGTGCCACTGAGACTAGCGTGGGGACAGATACGCAGTATTTT.

Many counts were recorded for this clone. The rearrangement links TRBV9 to TRBJ1-2; D call uncertain. The CDR3 covers 12 residues. The V end was cut by 1 base, the J end by 8 bases, with 9 bases between. Germline CDR1 SGDLS, CDR2 YYNGEE. The CDR3 DNA is TGTGCCAGCAGCGTATTGGGAGGCGGCTACACCTTC. It yields the protein CASSVLGGGYTF. The whole variable domain, remainder taken from reference TRBV9 and TRBJ1-2, is DSGVTQTPKHLITATGQRVTLRCSPRSGDLSVYWYQQSLDQGLQFLIQYYNGEERAKGNILERFSAQQFPDLHSELNLSSLELGDSALYFCASSVLGGGYTFGSGTRLTVV.

Only a few counts were recorded for this clone. Germline is not matched at one junction end, which may reflect a read error. The rearrangement joins TRBV24-1 to TRBJ1-5; D ambiguous. This CDR3 is 14 amino acids long. Germline-derived CDR1 and CDR2 are KGHDR and SFDVKD. The CDR3 sequence: CVTSGAWAGRPQHF. The CDR3 nucleotides are TGTGTCACCAGTGGTGCGTGGGCAGGCAGGCCCCAGCATTTT.

Ten or more counts support this clone. The chain employs TRBV6-7 and TRBJ2-2; D possibly corresponds to TRBD1 (6 bases). TRBV6-7 is given ORF status, its function remaining uncertain. Trimming removed 1 base at V and 4 bases at J, with 7 bases between. This CDR3 is built from 14 residues. CDR3 sequence: CASSYLDSTGELFF. The DNA of the CDR3 is TGTGCCAGCAGTTACTTGGACAGCACCGGGGAGCTGTTTTTT.

Ten or more counts support this clone. The V and J genes are TRBV6-1 and TRBJ2-7, with a possible D match to TRBD2 (5 bases). V lost 5 bases and J lost 6, with 8 bases in between. CDR1 is MNHNS, CDR2 SASEGT, per germline. The CDR3 is made up of 11 amino acids. CDR3 in DNA: TGTGCCAGCAGTCCGGACTTCGAGCAGTACTTC. Amino acids: CASSPDFEQYF.

This clone occurred many times. This chain uses TRBV15 with TRBJ1-2; D not resolved. The CDR3 totals 15 residues. With 0 bases removed from V and 4 bases from J, the gap between germline ends came to 12 bases. Germline assignment: CDR1 LNHNV and CDR2 YYDKDF (reference sequence). CDR3 sequence (DNA): TGTGCCACCAGCAGAGATCGAAAGTCAACCTATGGCTACACCTTC. Translating gives CATSRDRKSTYGYTF.

The chain combines TRBV30 with TRBJ2-6; D possibly corresponds to TRBD1 (6 bases). This CDR3 has 16 residues. Germline CDR1 is GTSNPN and CDR2 is SVGIG (reference sequence). The V end was cut by 3 bases, the J end by 2 bases, with 14 bases between. The CDR3 loop is CAWRIGGTAGANVLTF. The DNA for the CDR3 is TGTGCCTGGAGAATTGGGGGCACGGCTGGGGCCAACGTCCTGACTTTC. Full variable domain (remainder filled in from reference TRBV30 and TRBJ2-6): SQTIHQWPATLVQPVGSPLSLECTVEGTSNPNLYWYRQAAGRGLQLLFYSVGIGQISSEVPQNLSASRPQDRQFILSSKKLLLSDSGFYLCAWRIGGTAGANVLTFGAGSRLTVL.

There are many counts of this clone. This sequence joins TRBV2 and TRBJ1-6; D not resolved. The germline V gene has CDR1 SNHLY and CDR2 FYNNEI. V shed 5 bases and J shed 0 bases, with 14 bases lying between them. CDR3 length: 17 residues. The CDR3 region has the DNA TGTGCCAGCAGTCAAACCCGACGGAGCTCCTATAATTCACCCCTCCACTTT. It is translated as CASSQTRRSSYNSPLHF.

This clone has only a few counts. A much larger clone is a single base away; this may be a read error. This chain joins TRBV6-1 and TRBJ2-2, with TRBD2 identical over 10 bases. The CDR3 runs 15 residues. From germline, CDR1 is MNHNS and CDR2 SASEGT. The CDR3 coding sequence is TGTGCCACAGGGAGGCTAGCGGGAGCGACCGGGGAGCTGCTTTTT. Protein: CATGRLAGATGELLF.

This clone turned up a few times. This sequence may be a read error, since a much larger clone differs from it by one base. As DNA, the CDR3 is TGTGCCAGCAGCCTAGGACCAGCGGGAGGGTACACAGATACGCAGTATTTT. This translates into CASSLGPAGGYTDTQYF. V and J are TRBV11-1 and TRBJ2-3, with 10 nucleotides matching TRBD2. The V and J ends lost 5 bases and 2 bases, in that order; junction bases with no gene match: 10. The CDR3 runs to 17 residues. CDR1 SGHAT and CDR2 FQDESV come from the germline V gene (reference sequence). Full variable domain (missing parts from reference TRBV11-1 and TRBJ2-3): EAEVAQSPRYKITEKSQAVAFWCDPISGHATLYWYRQILGQGPELLVQFQDESVVDDSQLPKDRFSAERLKGVDSTLKIQPAELGDSAMYLCASSLGPAGGYTDTQYFGPGTRLTVL.

The chain combines TRBV6-1 with TRBJ2-7; 9 bases are shared with TRBD1. From germline, CDR1 is MNHNS and CDR2 SASEGT. The CDR3 extends over 13 amino acids. The V segment lost 6 bases and the J segment 9 bases; nucleotides outside the gene matches: 9. The CDR3 DNA follows: TGTGCCAGCAGCTATAGGGACAGGGTCGCGCAGTACTTC. Encoded protein: CASSYRDRVAQYF.

This clone was counted many times. V and J are TRBV7-8 and TRBJ2-3; the D is unclear. The V end lost 0 bases, the J end lost 5 bases, and 6 bases lay between the germline ends. The germline V gene has CDR1 SGHVS and CDR2 FQNEAQ. The CDR3 spans 13 residues. The CDR3 sequence: CASSLALVDTQYF. The CDR3, as DNA: TGTGCCAGCAGCTTAGCCCTAGTAGATACGCAGTATTTT.

In its sample, this clone was seen many times. This chain links TRBV20-1 with TRBJ1-1, with a tentative D call TRBD1 (5 bases). CDR3 length: 14 residues. Germline loops: CDR1 DFQATT, CDR2 SNEGSKA (reference sequence). Trimming stripped 1 base from V and 1 base from J, with 10 bases between. DNA for the CDR3: TGCAGTGCTAGAGGGGGCCACACGAACACTGAAGCTTTCTTT. It yields the protein CSARGGHTNTEAFF.

Concerning this clone: Within the sample, other DNA sequences also encode this same CDR3. Written as DNA, the CDR3 is TGTGCCAGCAGTGACGGGCCAGGAGGACGCTACGAGCAGTACTTC. It is translated as CASSDGPGGRYEQYF. This chain connects TRBV6-4 to TRBJ2-7, with D perhaps TRBD2 (5 bases). V lost 2 bases to trimming and J lost 3 bases, with 14 bases between them. Germline V gene data show CDR1 as MRHNA and CDR2 as SNTAGT. The CDR3 loop spans 15 amino acids.

This clone turned up a few times. This may come from a read error, since a much larger clone is one base off. The sample holds other DNA sequences that translate to the same CDR3. The V and J genes are TRBV7-3 and TRBJ2-6; the D call may be TRBD1 or TRBD2 (5 bases each). The CDR3 has 18 residues. From germline, CDR1 is SGHTA and CDR2 FQGTGA. CDR3 DNA sequence: TGTGCCAGCAGCTTAGTGCGGGTCCCAGTCTCTGGGGCCAACGTCCTTACTTTC. Translating gives CASSLVRVPVSGANVLTF.

This clone was recorded a few times. At one end, the junction sequence differs from germline, possibly due to a read error. The genes are TRBV12-3 or TRBV12-4 and TRBJ2-5; D ambiguous. The CDR3 consists of 14 residues. CDR3 sequence (DNA): TGTGCCAGCAGCATAAGTGAGTTTCAAGAGACACAGTACTTC. It yields the protein CASSISEFQETQYF.